The 25 T cell receptor beta chains given below trace back to one sample, sequenced in a study of T cells in Graves' hyperthyroidism and ophthalmopathy. Researchers amplified the TCR beta CDR3 regions from RNA transcripts. Researchers ran a first-round RT-PCR on the TCR CDR3 using the HTBI primer set. TCRdb reanalysed the multiplex PCR reads using MiXCR and keeps one entry per CDR3 protein. The sample shows 200,000 to 250,000 distinct CDR3 sequences, around a sixth of them seen only once. Source material: blood. These receptors all come from a woman in her forties or fifties with Graves' hyperthyroidism.

This clonotype was counted a few times. The rearrangement links TRBV20-1 to TRBJ2-1; TRBD2 is a possible D gene (5 bases). The CDR3 covers 16 residues. The germline V gene has CDR1 DFQATT and CDR2 SNEGSKA (reference sequence). V shed 0 bases and J shed 4 bases, with 16 bases lying between them. In DNA, the CDR3 is TGCAGTGCTAGAGACCATTCTAGCAGTAATTACAATGAGCAGTTCTTC. Amino acids: CSARDHSSSNYNEQFF.

Ten or more counts support this clonotype. The chain joins TRBV2 to TRBJ2-7; 7 bases agree with TRBD1. Germline V gene data show CDR1 as SNHLY and CDR2 as FYNNEI. Germline trimming cut 0 bases from V and 4 bases from J; bases unmatched to any gene: 6. The CDR3 is made up of 15 amino acids. The DNA of the CDR3 is TGTGCCAGCAGTGAAGCGGGACAGCTAAGGTACGAGCAGTACTTC. Translation: CASSEAGQLRYEQYF.

V and J are TRBV12-3 or TRBV12-4 and TRBJ2-1; 14 bases map to TRBD2. This CDR3 spans 18 amino acids. V lost 8 bases and J lost 3; bases outside the gene matches: 12. The CDR3 reads CASVPGTSGSLGYNEQFF. In nucleotides, the CDR3 is TGTGCCAGCGTGCCGGGGACTAGCGGGAGTTTGGGCTACAATGAGCAGTTCTTC.

Comment on this clonotype: A single base separates this from a much larger clone, so it may be a read error. The rearrangement uses TRBV20-1 and TRBJ2-5, with 7 bases lining up with TRBD2. Germline V gene sequence: CDR1 DFQATT, CDR2 SNEGSKA (reference sequence). This CDR3 spans 15 amino acids. V lost 5 bases to trimming and J lost 1 base; unmatched junction nucleotides: 10. CDR3 in amino acids: CSASASSGSQETQYF. For the CDR3, the DNA is TGCAGTGCTTCTGCCTCTAGCGGTTCCCAAGAGACCCAGTACTTC.

The chain joins TRBV14 to TRBJ1-1; 7 nucleotides match TRBD1. The CDR3 contains 13 residues. Germline lookup yields CDR1 SGHDN and CDR2 FVKESK. J was trimmed by 4 bases and V by 7 bases; bases with no gene match: 6. CDR3 region: CASNLGTATEAFF. CDR3 DNA sequence: TGTGCCAGCAACCTGGGGACAGCCACTGAAGCTTTCTTT.

There are many counts of this clonotype. The chain is built from TRBV5-8 and TRBJ1-5; the D is unclear. V was cut by 4 bases and J by 2 bases, with 13 bases left in between. This CDR3 spans 15 amino acids. Per the germline V gene, CDR1 is SGHTS and CDR2 is YDEGEE. The CDR3 reads CASSLGGYGNQPQHF. DNA of the CDR3: TGTGCCAGCAGCCTGGGAGGATACGGCAATCAGCCCCAGCATTTT. Variable domain in full (rest from reference TRBV5-8 and TRBJ1-5): EAGVTQSPTHLIKTRGQQATLRCSPISGHTSVYWYQQALGLGLQFLLWYDEGEERNRGNFPPRFSGRQFPNYSSELNVNALELEDSALYLCASSLGGYGNQPQHFGDGTRLSIL.

Worth noting for this clonotype: This may come from a read error, since a much larger clone is one base off. V gene TRBV12-5 combines with J gene TRBJ1-1; D call uncertain. This CDR3 is built from 16 residues. Germline assignment: CDR1 LGHNT and CDR2 FRNRAP. Trimming stripped 5 bases from V and 2 bases from J, with 18 bases between. Written as DNA, the CDR3 is TGTGCTAGTGGTCTCCTCCTCGAGACCGATAACACTGAAGCTTTCTTT. It translates to CASGLLLETDNTEAFF.

At least ten counts were recorded for this clonotype. This chain joins TRBV11-1 and TRBJ2-1, with 14 positions matching TRBD2. The CDR3 consists of 19 residues. Germline assignment: CDR1 SGHAT and CDR2 FQDESV (reference sequence). The V gene end was trimmed by 0 bases and the J gene end by 8 bases; junction bases not matched to a gene: 12. In nucleotides, the CDR3 is TGTGCCAGCAGCTTAGCCGGGACTAGCGGGAGTTGGTCGACAGATGAGCAGTTCTTC. It yields the protein CASSLAGTSGSWSTDEQFF.

A word on this clonotype: The junction and the germline gene differ at one end; a read error may be behind it. The rearrangement links TRBV5-1 to TRBJ1-2, with 7 bases identical to TRBD1. The CDR3 totals 15 residues. The germline CDR1 and CDR2 sequences are SGHRS and YFSETQ. As DNA, the CDR3 is TGCGCCAGCAGCGGGGGACAGATATATAACTATGGCCACACCTTC. Translating gives CASSGGQIYNYGHTF.

In nucleotides, the CDR3 is TGCGCCAGCAGCTCGCGCAGCGGAGATACGCAGTATTTT. It yields the protein CASSSRSGDTQYF. V is TRBV5-1 and J is TRBJ2-3; possibly TRBD2 for D (5 bases). The CDR3 length is 13 residues. Germline CDR1 is SGHRS and CDR2 is YFSETQ. Trimming cost V 3 bases and J 5 bases, with 10 bases left between them.

This clonotype was observed many times. This chain links TRBV25-1 with TRBJ2-3, with 13 positions matching TRBD2. V lost 4 bases to trimming and J lost 3 bases; unmatched junction nucleotides: 4. The CDR3 extends over 16 amino acids. Germline CDR1 and CDR2: MGHDK and SYGVNS. CDR3 sequence: CASSGRLAGGTDTQYF. CDR3 nucleotide sequence: TGTGCCAGCAGTGGAAGACTAGCGGGAGGAACAGATACGCAGTATTTT.

The sample holds many counts of this clonotype. The CDR3 loop reads CASSLPVWGGGHTEAFF. CDR3 DNA: TGTGCCAGCAGCTTACCCGTGTGGGGGGGTGGGCACACTGAAGCTTTCTTT. The chain employs TRBV7-8 and TRBJ1-1; D possibly corresponds to TRBD1 (5 bases). The CDR3 is 17 residues long. V was pared by 2 bases and J by 3 bases, with 19 bases between. Germline CDR1 is SGHVS and CDR2 is FQNEAQ.

This clonotype has more than one count but fewer than ten. The chain uses TRBV9 and TRBJ2-2; D not resolved. V lost 3 bases, J lost 1 base, and 10 bases lay in between. This CDR3 has 15 residues. From germline, CDR1 is SGDLS and CDR2 YYNGEE. CDR3 residues: CASSGIQLNTGELFF. The CDR3 DNA reads TGTGCCAGCAGCGGAATACAGCTGAACACCGGGGAGCTGTTTTTT.

This sequence joins TRBV20-1 and TRBJ1-2, with TRBD1 matching 9 bases. Germline V gene lookup returns CDR1 DFQATT and CDR2 SNEGSKA (reference sequence). The CDR3 totals 16 residues. V was clipped by 2 bases and J by 4 bases; unmatched bases: 11. The CDR3 DNA sequence: TGCAGTGCTAGACGGGACAGGGAATCCCTTAGCTATGGCTACACCTTC. Translation: CSARRDRESLSYGYTF.

In its sample, this clonotype was seen many times. The chain employs TRBV3-1 and TRBJ2-7, with 7 bases fitting TRBD1. CDR1 is LGHDT and CDR2 is YNNKEL in the germline V gene (reference sequence). This CDR3 comprises 13 residues. With V trimmed by 5 bases and J by 3 bases, 4 bases remained unmatched. The chain's CDR3 is CASSARGIYEQYF. The CDR3 DNA reads TGTGCCAGCAGCGCCAGGGGGATCTACGAGCAGTACTTC.

Many counts were recorded for this clonotype. CDR3 nucleotides: TGTGCCAGTAGTACTCTGCGGGGGACAGGGGATTATAGCAATCAGCCCCAGCATTTT. Translated, it gives CASSTLRGTGDYSNQPQHF. The rearrangement joins TRBV19 to TRBJ1-5; 10 bases line up with TRBD1. Germline V lookup: CDR1 LNHDA, CDR2 SQIVND (reference sequence). V lost 4 bases and J lost 0; bases outside the gene matches: 12. CDR3 size: 19 residues.

Details on this clonotype: A much larger clone lies one base from this, so it may be a read error. The chain employs TRBV27 and TRBJ2-6, with D possibly matching TRBD2 (5 bases). CDR1 and CDR2 (germline): MNHEY, SMNVEV (reference sequence). V lost 4 bases and J 2 bases, leaving 9 bases between the germline ends. The CDR3 is 15 amino acids. The CDR3 bases are TGTGCCAGCAGTTCCCGAGGGACTGGGGCCAACGTCCTGACTTTC. This translates into CASSSRGTGANVLTF.

The gene calls are TRBV28 and TRBJ2-5; a weak D match, TRBD2 (5 bases). With 5 bases removed from V and 5 bases from J, the gap between germline ends came to 21 bases. This CDR3 contains 16 residues. Looked up from germline, CDR1 is MDHEN and CDR2 is SYDVKM. CDR3 bases: TGTGCCAGCAGTACGCCGAGGGTAACGGGGATTGAGACCCAGTACTTC. Translated, it gives CASSTPRVTGIETQYF. Full variable domain (outside the CDR3, taken from reference TRBV28 and TRBJ2-5): DVKVTQSSRYLVKRTGEKVFLECVQDMDHENMFWYRQDPGLGLRLIYFSYDVKMKEKGDIPEGYSVSREKKERFSLILESASTNQTSMYLCASSTPRVTGIETQYFGPGTRLLVL.

V usage is TRBV19 and J usage is TRBJ2-3; 14 bases align to TRBD2. V trimming: 4 bases; J trimming: 6 bases; junction bases outside the gene matches: 6. CDR3 size: 16 residues. CDR1 and CDR2 from the germline V gene are LNHDA and SQIVND (reference sequence). CDR3 coding DNA: TGTGCCAGTAGTACCGGGACTAGCGGGAGTTTGGATACGCAGTATTTT. This sequence encodes CASSTGTSGSLDTQYF.

This sequence joins TRBV29-1 and TRBJ1-5; 9 bases align to TRBD1. The ends lost 5 bases at V and 3 bases at J; junction bases unmatched: 8. Germline CDR1 SQVTM, CDR2 ANQGSEA. The CDR3 contains 15 residues. The CDR3 is CSVTLQGADNQPQHF. The CDR3 coding sequence is TGCAGCGTTACTTTACAGGGGGCGGACAATCAGCCCCAGCATTTT.

Many counts were recorded for this clonotype. The chain is built from TRBV7-3 and TRBJ2-1; D ambiguous. The CDR3 has 15 residues. Trimming removed 5 bases from V and 5 bases from J, with 16 bases in between. Germline loops: CDR1 SGHTA, CDR2 FQGTGA. As DNA, the CDR3 is TGTGCCAGCAGCGAAACCATAGAGCTCAACAATGAGCAGTTCTTC. It yields the protein CASSETIELNNEQFF.

The chain couples TRBV29-1 to TRBJ1-1; tentatively, D is TRBD1 (6 bases). The CDR3 has 14 residues. Trimming took off 5 bases at V and 1 base at J, with 14 bases between the two ends. Germline V lookup: CDR1 SQVTM, CDR2 ANQGSEA. This chain's CDR3 is CSVTVGQWNTEAFF. The CDR3 DNA reads TGCAGCGTTACGGTTGGACAGTGGAACACTGAAGCTTTCTTT. Based on the CDR3 plus reference TRBV29-1 and TRBJ1-1, the full variable domain is SAVISQKPSRDICQRGTSLTIQCQVDSQVTMMFWYRQQPGQSLTLIATANQGSEATYESGFVIDKFPISRPNLTFSTLTVSNMSPEDSSIYLCSVTVGQWNTEAFFGQGTRLTVV.

This clonotype was recorded a few times. The rearrangement joins TRBV20-1 to TRBJ2-3; D remains ambiguous. This CDR3 has 13 amino acids. Germline V gene sequence: CDR1 DFQATT, CDR2 SNEGSKA (reference sequence). V was trimmed by 1 base and J by 4 bases, leaving 9 bases between them. The CDR3 DNA reads as TGCAGTGCTAGAGCGGGTGGCGCAGATACGCAGTATTTT. The encoded protein is CSARAGGADTQYF.

This clonotype was observed many times. J is TRBJ2-5 and V is TRBV12-3 or TRBV12-4; no firm D call. The V gene lost 3 bases and the J gene lost 0 bases, with 8 bases spanning the gap. The CDR3 loop spans 14 amino acids. This CDR3 reads CASSFRAYQETQYF. DNA for the CDR3: TGTGCCAGCAGTTTCAGAGCGTACCAAGAGACCCAGTACTTC.

In its sample, this clonotype was seen many times. The CDR3, as DNA: TGTGCCAGCAGTGGTGGGGGGTCGAACACTGAAGCTTTCTTT. Translation gives CASSGGGSNTEAFF. This chain joins TRBV6-1 and TRBJ1-1; a weak D match, TRBD1 (5 bases). Germline loops: CDR1 MNHNS, CDR2 SASEGT. Trimming left V 4 bases short and J 1 base short, with 10 bases between. CDR3 size: 14 residues.